This T cell receptor beta chain was recovered during a study of long-term antiretroviral therapy in people with HIV. Points from the study as a whole: HIV repertoires covered narrower CDR3 length ranges than controls did.

Concerning this clone: Its target is unknown.

Germline V gene lookup returns CDR1 SGDLS and CDR2 YYNGEE. V shed 6 bases and J shed 8 bases, with 15 bases lying between them. The CDR3 spans 14 residues. It was version v3.0 of the immunoSEQ assay that was run at survey level. The data were produced by immunoSEQ multiplex PCR, yet TCRdb's version contains in-frame clones alone and is incomplete. Of tens of thousands of clones in the sample, 91% were seen once. The source is a man aged 18 to 30 with HIV. The material was unsorted PBMCs, obtained 3.1 years after starting antiretroviral therapy. This chain joins TRBV9 and TRBJ1-6, with a tentative D call TRBD1 (5 bases). The CDR3 here is CASTLGLSDSPLHF. CDR3 DNA sequence: TGTGCCAGCACCCTGGGACTTTCGGATTCACCCCTCCACTTT.